This T cell receptor (beta chain) emerged from a study of type 1 regulatory T cells. Study details: T-allo10 is a Tr1-enriched, alloantigen-specific CD4 T cell product made in vitro.

With V trimmed by 1 base and J by 6 bases, 8 bases remained unmatched. The length of the CDR3 is 15 residues. CDR1 is LNHDA, CDR2 SQIVND, per germline (reference sequence). TCRdb independently ran MiXCR on the reads; one entry per CDR3 protein. The table shows just under 65,000 distinct CDR3 sequences, with more than 45% occurring only once. In regard to this clonotype: Its cognate antigen is unknown.

This receptor was obtained from a human donor in good health. V gene TRBV19 combines with J gene TRBJ2-7, with 8 bases matching TRBD2. The sequenced sample consisted of cultured non-Tr1 T cells, either the whole culture or a sorted T cell fraction (not recorded which). CDR3 in amino acids: CASSIGSGGNCEQYF. The CDR3, as DNA: TGTGCCAGTAGTATAGGGAGCGGGGGTAATTGCGAGCAGTACTTC.